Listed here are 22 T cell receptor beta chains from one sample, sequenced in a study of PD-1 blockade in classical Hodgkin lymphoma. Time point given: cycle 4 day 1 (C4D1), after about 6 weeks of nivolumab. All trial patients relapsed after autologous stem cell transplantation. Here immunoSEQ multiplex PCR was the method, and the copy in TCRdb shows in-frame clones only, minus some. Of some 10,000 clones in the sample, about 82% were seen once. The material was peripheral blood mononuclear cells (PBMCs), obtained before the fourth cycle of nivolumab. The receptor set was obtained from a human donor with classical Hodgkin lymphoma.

As DNA, the CDR3 is TGTGCCTGGCGAGGGGTCGGCAATCAGCCCCAGCATTTT. Protein: CAWRGVGNQPQHF. The chain uses TRBV30 and TRBJ1-5, with D possibly matching TRBD1 (5 bases). This CDR3 spans 13 amino acids. The germline V gene encodes CDR1 GTSNPN and CDR2 SVGIG (reference sequence). With 5 bases removed from V and 2 bases from J, the gap between germline ends came to 10 bases.

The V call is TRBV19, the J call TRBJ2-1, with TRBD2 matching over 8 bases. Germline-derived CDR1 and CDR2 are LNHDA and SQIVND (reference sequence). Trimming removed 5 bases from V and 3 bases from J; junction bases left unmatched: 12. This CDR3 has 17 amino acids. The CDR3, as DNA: TGTGCCAGTAGTCGACAGAGAGAAAGCGGGAGCTACAATGAGCAGTTCTTC. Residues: CASSRQRESGSYNEQFF. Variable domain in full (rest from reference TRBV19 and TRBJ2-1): DGGITQSPKYLFRKEGQNVTLSCEQNLNHDAMYWYRQDPGQGLRLIYYSQIVNDFQKGDIAEGYSVSREKKESFPLTVTSAQKNPTAFYLCASSRQRESGSYNEQFFGPGTRLTVL.

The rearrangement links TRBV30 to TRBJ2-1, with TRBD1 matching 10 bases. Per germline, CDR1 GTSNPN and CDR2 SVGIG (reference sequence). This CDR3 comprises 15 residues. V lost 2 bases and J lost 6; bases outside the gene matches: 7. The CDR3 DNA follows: TGTGCCTGGAGTCATCTGGGACAGGGGTCCAATGAGCAGTTCTTC. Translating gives CAWSHLGQGSNEQFF.

The CDR3 DNA is TGTGCCAGCAGCTCCGGACCTGCTTCCATGGCCGGGGAGCTGTTTTTT. Protein: CASSSGPASMAGELFF. The J gene is TRBJ2-2, the V gene TRBV7-3; D is undetermined. Germline V gives CDR1 SGHTA, CDR2 FQGTGA. Trimming cost V 4 bases and J 6 bases, with 18 bases left between them. CDR3 length equals 16 residues.

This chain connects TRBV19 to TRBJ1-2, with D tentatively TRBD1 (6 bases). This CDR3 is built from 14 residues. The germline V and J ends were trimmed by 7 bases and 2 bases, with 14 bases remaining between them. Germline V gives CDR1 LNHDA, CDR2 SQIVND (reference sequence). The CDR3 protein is CASTSTGSNYGYTF. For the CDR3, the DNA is TGTGCCAGTACCTCTACAGGGTCAAACTATGGCTACACCTTC.

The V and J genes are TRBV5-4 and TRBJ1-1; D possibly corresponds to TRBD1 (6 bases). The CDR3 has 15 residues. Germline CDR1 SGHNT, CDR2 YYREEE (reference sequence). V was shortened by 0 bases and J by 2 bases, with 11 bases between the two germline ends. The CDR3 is CASSLGGQVNTEAFF. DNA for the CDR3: TGTGCCAGCAGCTTGGGGGGGCAGGTAAACACTGAAGCTTTCTTT.

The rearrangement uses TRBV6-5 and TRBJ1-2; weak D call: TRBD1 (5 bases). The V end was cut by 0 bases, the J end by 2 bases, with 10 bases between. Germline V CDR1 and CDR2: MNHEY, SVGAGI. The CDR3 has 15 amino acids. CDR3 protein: CASSYSSTGNYGYTF. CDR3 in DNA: TGTGCCAGCAGTTACTCGAGTACAGGCAACTATGGCTACACCTTC.

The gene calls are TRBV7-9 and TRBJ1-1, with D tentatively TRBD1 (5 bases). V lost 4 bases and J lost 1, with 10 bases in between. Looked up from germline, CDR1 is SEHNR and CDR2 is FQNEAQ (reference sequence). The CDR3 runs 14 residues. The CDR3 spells CASSSLRENTEAFF. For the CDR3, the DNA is TGTGCCAGCAGCTCTCTCAGGGAGAACACTGAAGCTTTCTTT.

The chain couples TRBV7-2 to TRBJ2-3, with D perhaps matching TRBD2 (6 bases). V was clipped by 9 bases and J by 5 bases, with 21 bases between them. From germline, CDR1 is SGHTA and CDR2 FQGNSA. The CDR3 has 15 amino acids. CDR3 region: CASSLRAGQGDTQYF. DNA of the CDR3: TGTGCCAGTAGCCTCCGGGCGGGGCAGGGAGATACGCAGTATTTT.

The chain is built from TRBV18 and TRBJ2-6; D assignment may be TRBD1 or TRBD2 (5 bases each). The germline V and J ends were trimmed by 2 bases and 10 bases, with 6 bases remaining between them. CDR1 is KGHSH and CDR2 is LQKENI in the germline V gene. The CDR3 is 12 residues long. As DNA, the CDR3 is TGTGCCAGCTCACCAGGGGGAAACGTCCTGACTTTC. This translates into CASSPGGNVLTF.

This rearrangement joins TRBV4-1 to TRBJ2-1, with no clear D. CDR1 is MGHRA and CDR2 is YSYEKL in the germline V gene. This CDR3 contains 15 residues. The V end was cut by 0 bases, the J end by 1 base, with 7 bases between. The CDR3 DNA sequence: TGCGCCAGCAGCCAAGACGACTTTTCCTACAATGAGCAGTTCTTC. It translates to CASSQDDFSYNEQFF.

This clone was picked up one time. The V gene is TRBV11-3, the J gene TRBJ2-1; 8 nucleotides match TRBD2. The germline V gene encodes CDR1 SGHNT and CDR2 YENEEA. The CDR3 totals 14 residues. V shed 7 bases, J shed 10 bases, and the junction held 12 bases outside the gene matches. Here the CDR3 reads CASTLLILAAEQFF. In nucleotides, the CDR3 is TGTGCCAGCACCCTTCTGATACTAGCGGCCGAGCAGTTCTTC.

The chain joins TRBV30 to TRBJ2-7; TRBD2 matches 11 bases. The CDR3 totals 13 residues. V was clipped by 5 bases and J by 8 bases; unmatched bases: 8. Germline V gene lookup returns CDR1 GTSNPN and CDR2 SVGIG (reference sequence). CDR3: CAWDTTSGDQQYF. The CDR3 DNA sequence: TGTGCCTGGGACACGACTAGCGGGGACCAGCAGTACTTC.

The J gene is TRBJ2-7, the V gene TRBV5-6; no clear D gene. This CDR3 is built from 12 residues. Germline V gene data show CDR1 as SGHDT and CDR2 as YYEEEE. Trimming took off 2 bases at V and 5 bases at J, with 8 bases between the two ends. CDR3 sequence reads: CASSFYGDEQYF. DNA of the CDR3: TGTGCCAGCAGCTTCTATGGTGACGAGCAGTACTTC.

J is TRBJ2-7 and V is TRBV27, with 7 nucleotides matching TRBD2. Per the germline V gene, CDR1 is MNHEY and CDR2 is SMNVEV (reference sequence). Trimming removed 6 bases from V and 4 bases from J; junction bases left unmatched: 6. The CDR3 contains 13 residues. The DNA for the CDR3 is TGTGCCAGCAGCCGCCCCGGGAGGTACGAGCAGTACTTC. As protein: CASSRPGRYEQYF.

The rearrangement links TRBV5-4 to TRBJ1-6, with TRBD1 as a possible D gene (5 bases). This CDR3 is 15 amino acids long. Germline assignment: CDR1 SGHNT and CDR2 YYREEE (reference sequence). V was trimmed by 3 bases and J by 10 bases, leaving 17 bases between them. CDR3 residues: CASSSSGHLGSPLHF. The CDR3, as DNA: TGTGCCAGCAGCTCTTCAGGGCACCTCGGCTCACCCCTCCACTTT.

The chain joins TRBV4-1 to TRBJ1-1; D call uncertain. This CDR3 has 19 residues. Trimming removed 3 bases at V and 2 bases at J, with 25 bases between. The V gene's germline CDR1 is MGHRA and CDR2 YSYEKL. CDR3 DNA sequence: TGCGCCAGCAGCCATTCTAGCCTGCGGGCCAGCCGGGGTAACACTGAAGCTTTCTTT. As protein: CASSHSSLRASRGNTEAFF.

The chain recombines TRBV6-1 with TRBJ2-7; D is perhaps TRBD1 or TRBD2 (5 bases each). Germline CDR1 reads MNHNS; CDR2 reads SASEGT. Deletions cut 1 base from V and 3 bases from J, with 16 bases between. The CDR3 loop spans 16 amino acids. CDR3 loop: CASSEVNRDPYYEQYF. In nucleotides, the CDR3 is TGTGCCAGCAGTGAAGTTAACCGGGACCCCTACTACGAGCAGTACTTC.

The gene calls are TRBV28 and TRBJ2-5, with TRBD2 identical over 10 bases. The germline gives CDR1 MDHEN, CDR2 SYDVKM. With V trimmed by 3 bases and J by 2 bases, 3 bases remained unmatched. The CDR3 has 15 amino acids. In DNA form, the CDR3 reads TGTGCCAGCAGTTTCCAACTAGCGGGGCAAGAGACCCAGTACTTC. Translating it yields CASSFQLAGQETQYF.

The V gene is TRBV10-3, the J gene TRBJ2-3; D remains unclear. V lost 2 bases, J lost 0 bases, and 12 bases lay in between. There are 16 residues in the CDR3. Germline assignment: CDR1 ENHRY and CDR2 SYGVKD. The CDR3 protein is CAISEKQRLSTDTQYF. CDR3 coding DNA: TGTGCCATCAGTGAGAAACAAAGGTTGAGCACAGATACGCAGTATTTT.

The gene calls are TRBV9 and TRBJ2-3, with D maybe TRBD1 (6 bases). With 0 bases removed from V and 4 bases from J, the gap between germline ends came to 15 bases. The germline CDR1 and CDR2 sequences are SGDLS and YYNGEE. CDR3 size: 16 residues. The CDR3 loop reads CASSVDLGAGADTQYF. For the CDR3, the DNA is TGTGCCAGCAGCGTAGATCTTGGGGCAGGGGCAGATACGCAGTATTTT.

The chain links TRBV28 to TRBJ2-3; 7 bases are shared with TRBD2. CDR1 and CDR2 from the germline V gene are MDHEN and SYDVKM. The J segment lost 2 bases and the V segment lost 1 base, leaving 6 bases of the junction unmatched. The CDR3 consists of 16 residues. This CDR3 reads CASSLYPSGSTDTQYF. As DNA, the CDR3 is TGTGCCAGCAGTTTATATCCTAGCGGATCCACAGATACGCAGTATTTT.